This T cell receptor beta chain was obtained from a study of cytomegalovirus exposure and HLA in healthy donors. Study-level points and caveats: Cytomegalovirus-associated TCR beta chains were listed, numbering some 170. According to a subsequent analysis, TCR clusters identified in the first cohort showed a tendency to co-occur across the 100 to 150 validation repertoires.

The assay was immunoSEQ multiplex PCR, and TCRdb's table has in-frame clones only and misses some. The table records some 150,000 clones, roughly nine tenths of them present only once. The V gene's germline CDR1 is SGHAT and CDR2 FQNNGV. The CDR3 totals 13 residues. V lost 4 bases and J 0 bases, leaving 7 bases between the germline ends. A note on this clone: Its antigen is as yet unknown.

This receptor was obtained from a woman between 18 and 29 years old in good health and CMV-seropositive. The chain is built from TRBV11-2 and TRBJ2-7; D might be TRBD1 (5 bases). Sequences were obtained from PBMCs. The CDR3 loop reads CASSSTASYEQYF. CDR3 DNA sequence: TGTGCCAGCAGCTCGACAGCCTCCTACGAGCAGTACTTC.